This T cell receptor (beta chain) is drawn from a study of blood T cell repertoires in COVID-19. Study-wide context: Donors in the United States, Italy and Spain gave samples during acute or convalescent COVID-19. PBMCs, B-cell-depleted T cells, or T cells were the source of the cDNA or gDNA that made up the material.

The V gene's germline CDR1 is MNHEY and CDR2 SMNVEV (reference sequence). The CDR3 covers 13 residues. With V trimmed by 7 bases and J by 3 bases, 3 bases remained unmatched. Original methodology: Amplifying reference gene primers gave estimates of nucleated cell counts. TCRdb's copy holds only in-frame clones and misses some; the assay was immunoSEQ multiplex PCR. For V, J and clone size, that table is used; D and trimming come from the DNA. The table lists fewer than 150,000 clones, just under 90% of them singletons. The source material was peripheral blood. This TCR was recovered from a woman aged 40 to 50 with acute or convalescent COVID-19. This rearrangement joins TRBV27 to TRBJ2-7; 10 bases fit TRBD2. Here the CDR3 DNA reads TGTGCCAGCACCCGGACTAGCGGCTACGAGCAGTACTTC. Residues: CASTRTSGYEQYF.